Presented here are 8 T cell receptor beta chains from one specimen sequenced in a study of shared clonotypes between healthy human individuals. Profiling relied on immunoSEQ multiplex PCR, and the TCRdb table lists in-frame clones only, not all of them. The profile covers roughly 2 million clones, with 90% to 96% appearing a single time and roughly 0.13% taken by the ten largest. Sequencing was done on a sample of naive CD4+ T cells sorted from blood. Subset specified: CD45RA+ positively selected. These receptors all come from a young man in good health.

Comments on this clone: Other nucleotide sequences from this sample produce the same CDR3. This chain links TRBV20-1 with TRBJ1-1, with D maybe TRBD1 (6 bases). The CDR3 runs to 11 residues. Trimming took off 6 bases at V and 5 bases at J, with 10 bases between the two ends. Germline V gene sequence: CDR1 DFQATT, CDR2 SNEGSKA (reference sequence). This CDR3 reads CSAIRGTEAFF. The CDR3 region has the DNA TGCAGTGCAATCAGGGGAACTGAAGCTTTCTTT.

This rearrangement joins TRBV19 to TRBJ2-7; 7 nucleotides agree with TRBD2. The V segment lost 5 bases and the J segment 9 bases; nucleotides outside the gene matches: 13. Germline lookup yields CDR1 LNHDA and CDR2 SQIVND (reference sequence). CDR3 length: 14 amino acids. In nucleotides, the CDR3 is TGTGCCAGTAGTCCAATTGGGACTACCTCCGGGCAGTACTTC. It codes for CASSPIGTTSGQYF.

This sequence joins TRBV11-3 and TRBJ1-1, with 7 bases aligning to TRBD1. The CDR3 contains 15 residues. The V gene's germline CDR1 is SGHNT and CDR2 YENEEA. V was pared by 4 bases and J by 1 base, with 6 bases of the junction left unmatched. The CDR3 reads CASSSTGAPNTEAFF. CDR3 nucleotide sequence: TGTGCCAGCAGCTCTACAGGGGCGCCGAACACTGAAGCTTTCTTT.

The rearrangement uses TRBV5-4 and TRBJ2-7, with TRBD1 matching 10 bases. Germline values: CDR1 SGHNT, CDR2 YYREEE (reference sequence). The CDR3 length is 15 residues. The ends lost 0 bases at V and 7 bases at J; junction bases unmatched: 7. This CDR3 is CASSLDGTGVMEQYF. The CDR3 DNA is TGTGCCAGCAGCTTGGATGGGACAGGGGTTATGGAGCAGTACTTC.

This chain joins TRBV12-5 and TRBJ2-5; D gene unclear. This CDR3 is built from 11 residues. Trimming stripped 5 bases from V and 5 bases from J, with 6 bases between. Germline V gene sequence: CDR1 LGHNT, CDR2 FRNRAP. For the CDR3, the DNA is TGTGCTAGTGGTAGTGCCGAGACCCAGTACTTC. Translated, it gives CASGSAETQYF.

The CDR3 DNA reads as TGTGCCAGCAGTCCCCCTTGGGGGGACGAGCAGTACTTC. Translated, it gives CASSPPWGDEQYF. The gene calls are TRBV6-4 and TRBJ2-7; D is possibly TRBD2 (6 bases). Trimming cost V 5 bases and J 5 bases, with 13 bases left between them. This CDR3 is built from 13 residues. The V gene's germline CDR1 is MRHNA and CDR2 SNTAGT.

J is TRBJ2-1 and V is TRBV14, with TRBD2 matching 13 bases. This CDR3 comprises 16 residues. CDR1 and CDR2 (germline): SGHDN, FVKESK. J gave up 8 bases and V 4 bases, and 8 bases lay outside the gene matches. CDR3 sequence (DNA): TGTGCCAGCAGCCGCGGACTAGCGGGAGCCGGGGATGAGCAGTTCTTC. As protein: CASSRGLAGAGDEQFF.

With respect to this clone: The sample contains more than one DNA sequence encoding this CDR3. V usage is TRBV2 and J usage is TRBJ2-7, with 7 bases fitting TRBD2. Germline V gene data show CDR1 as SNHLY and CDR2 as FYNNEI. The V gene end was trimmed by 3 bases and the J gene end by 0 bases; junction bases not matched to a gene: 2. CDR3 length equals 14 residues. The CDR3 nucleotides are TGTGCCAGCAGTGACGGCGGGGGCTCCTACGAGCAGTACTTC. Translated, it gives CASSDGGGSYEQYF. The variable domain in full, with the rest retrieved from reference TRBV2 and TRBJ2-7, is EPEVTQTPSHQVTQMGQEVILRCVPISNHLYFYWYRQILGQKVEFLVSFYNNEISEKSEIFDDQFSVERPDGSNFTLKIRSTKLEDSAMYFCASSDGGGSYEQYFGPGTRLTVT.